This T cell receptor (beta chain) emerged from a study of regulatory T cells in long-lasting Graves disease. Study-wide findings and caveats: Favored usage of TRBV28, TRBJ1-2 and TRBJ2-5 was recorded in persistent disease. Having only a small sample size may have limited accuracy. TCR diversity in persistent Graves' patients was below that of newly diagnosed ones. Whereas new patients shared 800 to 1,000 public clonotypes, persistent patients shared more, at about 2,500.

Between the trimmed V and J ends, which lost 6 bases and 7 bases, there was a span of 10 bases. CDR1 and CDR2 from the germline V gene are MNHNS and SASEGT. The CDR3 runs to 12 residues. Noted time point: persistent/refractory GD, antithyroid drugs over 5 years with positive TRAb. The TCR library was prepared using RNA isolated from PBMCs. As for this clonotype: No antigen is known for it.

Researchers made TCR beta libraries by using iRepertoire HTBI primers and running Arm-PCR on CDR3 regions. TCRdb ran MiXCR on the multiplex PCR reads and lists one entry per CDR3 protein. Here the sample spans about 290,000 distinct CDR3 sequences, 20% to 25% being singletons. The sequence was collected from a female donor with Graves disease. V and J are TRBV6-1 and TRBJ2-1; possible D gene TRBD1, 5 bases. Specimen: peripheral blood mononuclear cells (PBMCs), collected when the disease was refractory, from a patient treated with antithyroid drugs. CDR3 sequence: CASSSRVNEQFF. DNA of the CDR3: TGTGCCAGCAGCTCCAGGGTGAATGAGCAGTTCTTC.